Detailed here is one T cell receptor beta chain. Trimming shortened V by 4 bases and J by 0 bases, and 6 bases separated the two germline ends. There are 14 residues in the CDR3. These data are taken from a study of CD8 T cells in Susac syndrome. Negative isolation was used for CD8+ and CD4+ T cells, and FACS enrichment was applied to TEMRA cells. Random-hexamer reverse transcription was applied to 0.5 to 1 ug RNA. TCRdb passed the immunoSEQ multiplex PCR reads through MiXCR, listing each CDR3 protein once. Of about 130,000 distinct CDR3 sequences listed, 91% are singletons. This TCR derives from a human donor with multiple sclerosis. The specimen sequenced was CD8+ T cells from PBMCs. V usage is TRBV23-1 and J usage is TRBJ1-4; D remains unclear. TRBV23-1 is placed among ORFs of uncertain function. CDR3 in DNA: TGCGCCAGCAGTCGGGGTACAACTAATGAAAAACTGTTTTTT. The encoded protein is CASSRGTTNEKLFF.